These T cell receptor beta chains were read from a single sample in a study of T cell changes during pregnancy in multiple sclerosis. TCRdb's table, derived via immunoSEQ multiplex PCR, lists solely in-frame clones and lacks some. The sample has fewer than 40,000 clones; 90% are singletons. The sample consisted of CD4+ T cells from peripheral blood mononuclear cells, taken in the first trimester of pregnancy. The receptor set was obtained from a female donor in good health, enrolled as a control in a pregnancy study. CDR3s include the opening cysteine and the closing phenylalanine or tryptophan. The D gene is left open where the match is weak. Where a row states a size, it is once, few, many or the class of an expanded clone; other rows omit it.

clone_size: .; v_call: TRBV5-8; d_call: .; j_call: TRBJ1-4; cdr3_aa: CASSLRQDATNEKLFF; cdr3_nt: TGTGCCAGCAGCTTGCGACAGGACGCAACTAATGAAAAACTGTTTTTT
clone_size: once; v_call: TRBV29-1; d_call: .; j_call: TRBJ1-5; cdr3_aa: CSVTQGSLGNQPQHF; cdr3_nt: TGCAGCGTTACACAGGGTTCTTTGGGCAATCAGCCCCAGCATTTT
clone_size: .; v_call: TRBV28; d_call: .; j_call: TRBJ2-7; cdr3_aa: CASSLGQLYEQYF; cdr3_nt: TGTGCCAGCAGTTTGGGGCAGCTCTACGAGCAGTACTTC
clone_size: once; v_call: TRBV5-8; d_call: TRBD1; j_call: TRBJ1-6; cdr3_aa: CASSPGQGAGSPLHF; cdr3_nt: TGTGCCAGCAGCCCGGGCCAGGGGGCGGGTTCACCCCTCCACTTT
clone_size: .; v_call: TRBV6-5; d_call: .; j_call: TRBJ2-3; cdr3_aa: CASSYPLAADTQYF; cdr3_nt: TGTGCCAGCAGTTATCCCCTCGCGGCAGATACGCAGTATTTT
clone_size: .; v_call: TRBV5-8; d_call: .; j_call: TRBJ1-2; cdr3_aa: CASSLDRILNYGYTF; cdr3_nt: TGTGCCAGCAGCCTTGACAGGATATTAAACTATGGCTACACCTTC
clone_size: few; v_call: TRBV7-2; d_call: TRBD1; j_call: TRBJ1-2; cdr3_aa: CASSPQDRDPYGYTF; cdr3_nt: TGTGCCAGCAGCCCCCAGGACAGGGATCCCTATGGCTACACCTTC
clone_size: .; v_call: TRBV4-1; d_call: .; j_call: TRBJ2-5; cdr3_aa: CASSQVPSPTWETQYF; cdr3_nt: TGCGCCAGCAGCCAAGTACCGTCCCCAACTTGGGAGACCCAGTACTTC
clone_size: .; v_call: TRBV19; d_call: .; j_call: TRBJ2-5; cdr3_aa: CASSIVTGFGETQYF; cdr3_nt: TGTGCCAGTAGTATTGTGACAGGATTTGGAGAGACCCAGTACTTC
clone_size: .; v_call: TRBV4-2; d_call: TRBD1; j_call: TRBJ1-3; cdr3_aa: CASSQDVQGAGNTIYF; cdr3_nt: TGTGCCAGCAGCCAAGACGTACAGGGGGCTGGAAACACCATATATTTT
clone_size: .; v_call: TRBV30; d_call: .; j_call: TRBJ1-5; cdr3_aa: CAWNPGLTSNQPQHF; cdr3_nt: TGTGCCTGGAATCCGGGACTTACTAGCAATCAGCCCCAGCATTTT
clone_size: .; v_call: TRBV5-1; d_call: TRBD1; j_call: TRBJ1-3; cdr3_aa: CASSLGTGISGNTIYF; cdr3_nt: TGCGCCAGCAGCTTGGGGACAGGGATATCTGGAAACACCATATATTTT
clone_size: .; v_call: TRBV12-5; d_call: .; j_call: TRBJ2-1; cdr3_aa: CASGLVPGFGSTGTYNEQFF; cdr3_nt: TGTGCTAGTGGTTTGGTACCTGGATTTGGGAGTACAGGGACCTACAATGAGCAGTTCTTC
clone_size: .; v_call: TRBV29-1; d_call: .; j_call: TRBJ2-5; cdr3_aa: CSVELSQETQYF; cdr3_nt: TGCAGCGTTGAACTTTCACAGGAGACCCAGTACTTC
clone_size: .; v_call: TRBV4-1; d_call: TRBD1; j_call: TRBJ1-4; cdr3_aa: CASSRRTGEGKLFF; cdr3_nt: TGCGCCAGCAGCCGCCGGACAGGGGAGGGAAAACTGTTTTTT
clone_size: .; v_call: TRBV6-1; d_call: TRBD1; j_call: TRBJ1-1; cdr3_aa: CASRTGITEAFF; cdr3_nt: TGTGCCAGCAGGACAGGGATCACTGAAGCTTTCTTT
clone_size: few; v_call: TRBV18; d_call: .; j_call: TRBJ1-5; cdr3_aa: CASQQGNQPQHF; cdr3_nt: TGTGCCAGTCAACAGGGAAATCAGCCCCAGCATTTT
clone_size: .; v_call: TRBV5-6; d_call: TRBD1; j_call: TRBJ1-6; cdr3_aa: CASSLVQGAILYNSPLHF; cdr3_nt: TGTGCCAGCAGCTTGGTTCAGGGGGCGATCCTCTATAATTCACCCCTCCACTTT
clone_size: .; v_call: TRBV6-6; d_call: TRBD1; j_call: TRBJ1-4; cdr3_aa: CASRGQGARGEKLFF; cdr3_nt: TGTGCCAGCAGGGGACAGGGGGCGCGGGGCGAAAAACTGTTTTTT
clone_size: .; v_call: TRBV7-8; d_call: .; j_call: TRBJ2-2; cdr3_aa: CASSLWGAENTGELFF; cdr3_nt: TGTGCCAGCAGCTTATGGGGCGCAGAAAACACCGGGGAGCTGTTTTTT
clone_size: .; v_call: TRBV7-3; d_call: .; j_call: TRBJ2-5; cdr3_aa: CASSLGALHQETQYF; cdr3_nt: TGTGCCAGCAGCTTAGGGGCGTTACACCAAGAGACCCAGTACTTC
clone_size: .; v_call: TRBV29-1; d_call: TRBD1; j_call: TRBJ1-2; cdr3_aa: CSVEGQGTYGYTF; cdr3_nt: TGCAGCGTTGAAGGACAGGGAACCTATGGCTACACCTTC
clone_size: .; v_call: TRBV6-1; d_call: .; j_call: TRBJ2-1; cdr3_aa: CASRFAGLNEQFF; cdr3_nt: TGTGCCAGCAGATTTGCAGGGCTGAATGAGCAGTTCTTC
clone_size: .; v_call: TRBV6-1; d_call: TRBD1; j_call: TRBJ1-1; cdr3_aa: CASSLAGQGTTEAFF; cdr3_nt: TGTGCCAGCAGTCTTGCAGGACAGGGGACCACTGAAGCTTTCTTT
clone_size: .; v_call: TRBV2; d_call: .; j_call: TRBJ2-1; cdr3_aa: CASRLNPNNEQFF; cdr3_nt: TGTGCCAGCAGACTCAACCCGAACAATGAGCAGTTCTTC
clone_size: .; v_call: TRBV12-5; d_call: TRBD1; j_call: TRBJ1-5; cdr3_aa: CASGWGDRGLGQPQHF; cdr3_nt: TGTGCTAGTGGTTGGGGGGACAGGGGGCTAGGGCAGCCCCAGCATTTT
clone_size: .; v_call: TRBV7-2; d_call: TRBD1; j_call: TRBJ1-1; cdr3_aa: CASSSSTGIDEAFF; cdr3_nt: TGTGCCAGCAGCTCTTCGACAGGGATAGACGAAGCTTTCTTT
clone_size: .; v_call: TRBV21-1; d_call: .; j_call: TRBJ2-7; cdr3_aa: CAYNRDTNYEQYF; cdr3_nt: TGTGCCTACAACCGGGACACAAACTACGAGCAGTACTTC
clone_size: .; v_call: TRBV28; d_call: .; j_call: TRBJ2-5; cdr3_aa: CASNPLGKGEETQYF; cdr3_nt: TGTGCCAGCAACCCCCTGGGAAAGGGGGAAGAGACCCAGTACTTC
clone_size: .; v_call: TRBV5-8; d_call: .; j_call: TRBJ1-1; cdr3_aa: CASSPWDTNTEAFF; cdr3_nt: TGTGCCAGCAGCCCGTGGGACACGAACACTGAAGCTTTCTTT
clone_size: .; v_call: TRBV7-7; d_call: TRBD1; j_call: TRBJ2-1; cdr3_aa: CASSWDRDNEQFF; cdr3_nt: TGTGCTAGCAGCTGGGACAGGGACAATGAGCAGTTCTTC
clone_size: .; v_call: TRBV15; d_call: .; j_call: TRBJ2-7; cdr3_aa: CATSRDRGPYEQYF; cdr3_nt: TGTGCCACCAGCAGAGATAGGGGCCCCTACGAGCAGTACTTC
clone_size: .; v_call: TRBV28; d_call: .; j_call: TRBJ2-7; cdr3_aa: CASSFRGNEQYF; cdr3_nt: TGTGCCAGCAGTTTTAGGGGTAACGAGCAGTACTTC
clone_size: .; v_call: TRBV28; d_call: TRBD1; j_call: TRBJ1-2; cdr3_aa: CASRSGTGHNYGYTF; cdr3_nt: TGTGCCAGCAGATCCGGGACAGGACATAACTATGGCTACACCTTC
clone_size: .; v_call: TRBV7-2; d_call: .; j_call: TRBJ1-5; cdr3_aa: CASSLGRTPDQPQHF; cdr3_nt: TGTGCCAGCAGCTTAGGTAGGACACCGGATCAGCCCCAGCATTTT
clone_size: .; v_call: TRBV6-6; d_call: TRBD1; j_call: TRBJ2-5; cdr3_aa: CASRPGQGQTQYF; cdr3_nt: TGTGCCAGCAGACCAGGACAGGGACAGACCCAGTACTTC
clone_size: .; v_call: TRBV10-3; d_call: .; j_call: TRBJ1-1; cdr3_aa: CAISTDKNTEAFF; cdr3_nt: TGTGCCATCAGTACGGACAAGAACACTGAAGCTTTCTTT